The 7 T cell receptor beta chains below come from one sample, sequenced in a study of OX40 agonist ivuxolimab in advanced cancers. The method was immunoSEQ multiplex PCR; TCRdb's version includes in-frame clones alone and lacks a portion of them. The sample has approximately 120,000 clones, 85% to 95% seen once. Sample: CD4+ or CD8+ T cells sorted from blood, taken in a trial of the OX40 agonist ivuxolimab. The source of these receptors is an adult with an advanced solid tumor such as melanoma, head and neck, liver or kidney cancer.

J is TRBJ1-4 and V is TRBV27; 7 bases fit TRBD1. Germline values: CDR1 MNHEY, CDR2 SMNVEV (reference sequence). The CDR3 length is 16 residues. Trimming took 4 bases from V and 0 from J; bases not matched to a gene: 5. For the CDR3, the DNA is TGTGCCAGCAGTTGGGGACAGTCTGCAACTAATGAAAAACTGTTTTTT. Amino acids: CASSWGQSATNEKLFF.

The rearrangement links TRBV27 to TRBJ1-1, with D possibly being TRBD1 (6 bases). This CDR3 region has 17 residues. V lost 5 bases and J 7 bases, leaving 26 bases between the germline ends. Germline assignment: CDR1 MNHEY and CDR2 SMNVEV (reference sequence). The CDR3: CASSASTGIGWNGEAFF. The CDR3 DNA reads as TGTGCCAGCAGTGCCTCAACAGGGATAGGATGGAATGGTGAAGCTTTCTTT.

The V call is TRBV4-2, the J call TRBJ2-1; D call uncertain. The V and J ends lost 3 bases and 6 bases respectively, with 15 bases between them. CDR1 is LGHNA, CDR2 YNFKEQ, per germline. This CDR3 region has 15 residues. The CDR3 loop reads CASSQYHNSGNEQFF. The CDR3 nucleotides read TGTGCCAGCAGCCAGTATCATAACTCCGGCAATGAGCAGTTCTTC.

V usage is TRBV19 and J usage is TRBJ2-1; TRBD2 is a possible D gene (6 bases). The V gene lost 3 bases and the J gene lost 5 bases, with 14 bases spanning the gap. The CDR3 spans 15 residues. Germline CDR1 LNHDA, CDR2 SQIVND (reference sequence). DNA of the CDR3: TGTGCCAGTAGTATTTCGGCTAGCGCCAACAATGAGCAGTTCTTC. Translation: CASSISASANNEQFF.

This rearrangement joins TRBV28 to TRBJ1-5; D gene ambiguous. V dropped 4 bases and J dropped 0 bases, with 13 bases sitting between them. The germline CDR1 and CDR2 sequences are MDHEN and SYDVKM. This CDR3 has 16 amino acids. CDR3 sequence (DNA): TGTGCCAGCAGTTCCCCCACAGAGAATAGCAATCAGCCCCAGCATTTT. Translating gives CASSSPTENSNQPQHF.

The J gene is TRBJ1-2, the V gene TRBV7-2, with D unclear. The germline V and J ends were trimmed by 1 base and 8 bases, with 8 bases remaining between them. The CDR3 extends over 12 amino acids. From germline, CDR1 is SGHTA and CDR2 FQGNSA. Here the CDR3 DNA reads TGTGCCAGCAGCTTAGAGGTCGGGGGCTACACCTTC. Protein product: CASSLEVGGYTF.

Here the CDR3 reads CAISDADSHNEQFF. CDR3 DNA sequence: TGTGCCATCAGTGATGCGGACAGCCACAATGAGCAGTTCTTC. The rearrangement uses TRBV10-3 and TRBJ2-1; D is possibly TRBD1 (6 bases). CDR1 is ENHRY and CDR2 is SYGVKD in the germline V gene. V was shortened by 3 bases and J by 5 bases, with 11 bases between the two germline ends. There are 14 residues in the CDR3.